This entry concerns a single T cell receptor beta chain. These data are taken from a study of control samples from healthy donors and cancer patients. CDR3 length equals 15 residues. Germline V gene sequence: CDR1 SEHNR, CDR2 FQNEAQ (reference sequence). With V trimmed by 5 bases and J by 4 bases, 4 bases remained unmatched. Libraries were prepared by immunoSEQ multiplex PCR; TCRdb keeps only in-frame clonotypes and omits some of them. The sample yields 180,000 or so clones, about nine tenths seen once. This sequence originates from a woman between 25 and 40 years old in good health. The J gene is TRBJ1-3, the V gene TRBV7-9; 11 bases are shared with TRBD1. Sequencing was performed on blood. CDR3 protein: CASSGRTGGGNTIYF. The CDR3 DNA sequence: TGTGCCAGCAGCGGACGGACAGGGGGCGGAAACACCATATATTTT.